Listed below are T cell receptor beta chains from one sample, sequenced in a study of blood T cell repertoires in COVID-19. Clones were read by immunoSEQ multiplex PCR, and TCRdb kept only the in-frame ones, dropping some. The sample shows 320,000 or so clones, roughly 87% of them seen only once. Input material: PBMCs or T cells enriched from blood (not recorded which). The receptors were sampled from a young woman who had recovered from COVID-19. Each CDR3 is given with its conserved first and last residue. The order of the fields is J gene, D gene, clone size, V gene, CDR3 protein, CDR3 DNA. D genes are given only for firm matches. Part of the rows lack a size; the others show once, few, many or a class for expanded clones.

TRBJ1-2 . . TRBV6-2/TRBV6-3 CASSYTGTNNYGYTF TGTGCCAGCAGTTACACAGGGACTAATAACTATGGCTACACCTTC
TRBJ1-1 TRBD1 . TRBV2 CASRDRANTEAFF TGTGCCAGCAGGGACAGGGCCAATACTGAAGCTTTCTTT
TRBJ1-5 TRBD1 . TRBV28 CATLAWTGNNQPQHF TGTGCCACGCTCGCGTGGACAGGGAACAATCAGCCCCAGCATTTT
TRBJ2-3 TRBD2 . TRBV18 CASSPYRSGGQRTDTQYF TGTGCCAGCTCACCTTATCGCTCGGGGGGGCAACGCACAGATACGCAGTATTTT
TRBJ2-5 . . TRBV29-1 CSVESGETGETQYF TGCAGCGTTGAATCAGGTGAAACCGGAGAGACCCAGTACTTC
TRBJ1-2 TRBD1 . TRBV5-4 CASSLGGQGYGYTF TGTGCCAGCAGCTTGGGGGGACAGGGATATGGCTACACCTTC
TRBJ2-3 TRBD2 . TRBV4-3 CASSPGEGLAVPTQYF TGCGCCAGCAGCCCCGGGGAGGGACTAGCGGTGCCTACGCAGTATTTT
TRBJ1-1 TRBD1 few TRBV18 CASSPQSGQGAFF TGTGCCAGCTCACCACAATCGGGACAGGGAGCTTTCTTT
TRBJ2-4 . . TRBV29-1 CSARLGGDIQYF TGCAGCGCCCGGCTTGGAGGGGACATTCAGTACTTC
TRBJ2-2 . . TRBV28 CASSLGGIGELFF TGTGCCAGCAGTTTAGGAGGAATCGGGGAGCTGTTTTTT
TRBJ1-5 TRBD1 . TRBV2 CASSGNTGGFAQPQHF TGTGCCAGCAGCGGGAATACAGGGGGGTTTGCTCAGCCCCAGCATTTT
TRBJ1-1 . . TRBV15 CATSSIDTMNTEAFF TGTGCCACCAGCAGCATTGACACCATGAACACTGAAGCTTTCTTT
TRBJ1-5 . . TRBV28 CASSHHLQGSSNQPQHF TGTGCCAGCAGTCACCATCTACAGGGCTCGAGCAATCAGCCCCAGCATTTT
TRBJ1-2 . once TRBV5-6 CASSLLAVNYGYTF TGTGCCAGCAGCTTGTTAGCAGTTAACTATGGCTACACCTTC
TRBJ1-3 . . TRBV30 CAWSGPPNTIYF TGTGCCTGGAGTGGTCCTCCAAACACCATATATTTT
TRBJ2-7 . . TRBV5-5 CASSLGSNPQEQYF TGTGCCAGCAGCCTCGGGTCTAACCCCCAGGAGCAGTACTTC
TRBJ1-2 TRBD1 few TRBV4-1 CASSYQRQGGYGYTF TGCGCCAGCAGCTACCAAAGACAGGGCGGATATGGCTACACCTTC
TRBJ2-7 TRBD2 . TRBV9 CASSYGTSGGTYEQYF TGTGCCAGCAGTTATGGGACTAGCGGGGGGACCTACGAGCAGTACTTC
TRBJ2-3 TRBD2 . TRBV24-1 CATSDSGGPGDTQYF TGTGCCACCAGTGATTCGGGGGGGCCAGGAGATACGCAGTATTTT